The clone carrying this T cell receptor (beta chain) was counted between two and nine times. Its specificity is unknown. This sample was taken from a study of beta chain features in type 1 diabetes. Overall study context: No patient-donor differences in age, gender, total cells or subset yield. Broader study findings: With patients and controls alike, PCR might favor shorter templates to an equal degree. In every one of the four CD4+ subsets, TCRB CDR3s were moderately but significantly shorter in Type 1 diabetes patients. The question of HLA type influencing TCRB rearrangement was one that remained unresolved here.

The entirety of the isolated RNA underwent reverse transcription, so expressed TCRB transcripts were sequenced. Profiling relied on immunoSEQ multiplex PCR, and the TCRdb table lists in-frame clones only, not all of them. The data show 500,000 to 800,000 clones, with around 12% seen just once and around 0.12% held by the top ten. Blood was drawn once from each donor into heparinised tubes. The draws averaged about 110 mL. The CDR3 sequence is 16 residues long. The J segment lost 2 bases and the V segment lost 0 bases, leaving 5 bases of the junction unmatched. Germline CDR1 and CDR2: SGHRS and YFSETQ.

The sequence came from a man between 25 and 39 years old with type 1 diabetes. The material sequenced was naive CD4+ T cells from blood. The chain joins TRBV5-1 to TRBJ2-1; the match to TRBD1 covers 7 bases. CDR3 DNA sequence: TGCGCCAGCAGCTTGGCCATAGACAGGGCCTACAATGAGCAGTTCTTC. Translating gives CASSLAIDRAYNEQFF.